The 6 T cell receptor beta chains in this list originate from one sample, sequenced in a study of T cell responses to AZD1222 COVID-19 vaccine. Sequencing was performed with immunoSEQ multiplex PCR; in TCRdb, only in-frame clones are kept and a portion is missing. There are 160,000 or so clones in the sample; over 70% occur only once, and about a tenth lies in the top ten. The source was peripheral blood, collected 28 days after the second AZD1222 dose. The receptors come from an adult who received the AZD1222 COVID-19 vaccine.

For the CDR3, the DNA is TGTGCCAGCAGCCCCGGACTAGCGATGGGGGAGACCCAGTACTTC. Translation gives CASSPGLAMGETQYF. The chain carries TRBV7-2 and TRBJ2-5, with 9 bases lining up with TRBD2. The V gene end was trimmed by 5 bases and the J gene end by 5 bases; junction bases not matched to a gene: 9. Germline CDR1 and CDR2: SGHTA and FQGNSA. This CDR3 spans 15 amino acids.

J is TRBJ2-2 and V is TRBV7-9; 9 bases agree with TRBD2. The CDR3 is 16 amino acids. Germline V CDR1 and CDR2: SEHNR, FQNEAQ (reference sequence). The junction had 4 bases not matched to a gene; V was cut back by 1 base and J by 4 bases. CDR3 loop: CASSLDLAGPTGELFF. The CDR3 bases are TGTGCCAGCAGCTTAGACCTAGCGGGACCCACCGGGGAGCTGTTTTTT.

The chain combines TRBV19 with TRBJ1-6; 10 bases agree with TRBD1. After removal of 7 bases from V and 8 bases from J, the junction contained 5 bases not matched to a gene. This CDR3 is built from 14 residues. CDR1 and CDR2 (germline): LNHDA, SQIVND (reference sequence). The CDR3 DNA follows: TGTGCCAGTAATCGGGACAGGGGTCATTCACCCCTCCACTTT. The encoded protein is CASNRDRGHSPLHF.

This chain links TRBV19 with TRBJ1-3, with no clear D. V lost 5 bases and J lost 6, with 8 bases in between. This CDR3 has 12 amino acids. CDR1 is LNHDA, CDR2 SQIVND, per germline (reference sequence). The CDR3 region is CASSPNSNTIYF. The DNA of the CDR3 is TGTGCCAGTAGTCCGAACTCAAACACCATATATTTT.

The gene calls are TRBV5-1 and TRBJ2-7, with TRBD1 as a possible D gene (6 bases). The CDR3 has 14 residues. V shed 4 bases and J shed 5 bases, with 16 bases lying between them. Germline loops: CDR1 SGHRS, CDR2 YFSETQ. The CDR3 here is CASSRTGNFHEQYF. For the CDR3, the DNA is TGCGCCAGCAGCCGAACAGGGAATTTTCACGAGCAGTACTTC. Complete variable domain (other parts from reference TRBV5-1 and TRBJ2-7): KAGVTQTPRYLIKTRGQQVTLSCSPISGHRSVSWYQQTPGQGLQFLFEYFSETQRNKGNFPGRFSGRQFSNSRSEMNVSTLELGDSALYLCASSRTGNFHEQYFGPGTRLTVT.

The chain links TRBV24-1 to TRBJ2-2; 9 bases fit TRBD1. Germline CDR1 is KGHDR and CDR2 is SFDVKD. V shed 5 bases, J shed 5 bases, and the junction held 11 bases outside the gene matches. The CDR3 runs to 17 residues. The CDR3 DNA sequence: TGTGCCACCAGTGTGAAAGGACAGGGGAGGGGAACCGGGGAGCTGTTTTTT. Protein sequence: CATSVKGQGRGTGELFF.